This T cell receptor beta chain comes out of a study of cytomegalovirus exposure and HLA in healthy donors. Study overall: Of 350 to 400 genotyped donors, 80% to 85% grouped in the Caucasian-associated ancestry cluster.

As concerns this clone: The target antigen is unknown.

General study points: Most CMV-associated TCR beta chains appeared HLA-restricted in a later analysis.

The PCR contained 60 Vbeta and 13 Jbeta primers. This table comes from immunoSEQ multiplex PCR, and its TCRdb copy is limited to in-frame clones, with some not included. The sample records about 130,000 clones, under 80% being singletons. The specimen sequenced was PBMCs. The TCR comes from a middle-aged man in good health and CMV-seropositive.

The CDR3 sequence is CASSDGQPQHF. The CDR3 DNA sequence: TGCGCCAGCAGTGACGGTCAGCCCCAGCATTTT. The J gene is TRBJ1-5, the V gene TRBV10-2; D gene uncertain. Germline CDR1 is WSHSY and CDR2 is SAAADI. Trimming pared 3 bases from V and 6 bases from J, leaving 3 bases between. The CDR3 is made up of 11 amino acids.